This T cell receptor (beta chain) was identified in a study of PD-1 blockade in classical Hodgkin lymphoma. TCRdb's copy holds only in-frame clones and misses some; the assay was immunoSEQ multiplex PCR. The sample has tens of thousands of clones; approximately 81% are singletons. Time point meaning: cycle 4 day 1 (C4D1), after 6 weeks of nivolumab. No patient escaped relapse after autologous stem cell transplantation, and brentuximab vedotin exposure varied. The CD4+ T cells used were purified from thawed PBMCs through magnetic negative selection. The CDR3 consists of 15 residues. Germline V gene lookup returns CDR1 MDHEN and CDR2 SYDVKM. The germline V and J ends were trimmed by 2 bases and 0 bases, with 11 bases remaining between them.

The sequencing here drew on CD4+ T cells from blood, taken before the fourth cycle of nivolumab. The V and J genes are TRBV28 and TRBJ2-7; D is undetermined. This receptor was taken from a human donor with classical Hodgkin lymphoma. The CDR3 DNA reads TGTGCCAGCAGTTTAATGGGTAAGAGCTCCTACGAGCAGTACTTC. Translated, it gives CASSLMGKSSYEQYF.